This record looks at one T cell receptor beta chain sequence and its context. Its specificity is unknown. This record comes from a study of cytomegalovirus exposure and HLA in healthy donors. Turning to the study itself: A preliminary data release comprised 80 million to 95 million unique TCRs obtained from HLA-typed donors. Points from the study as a whole: The classifier reportedly diagnosed cytomegalovirus status with high sensitivity and specificity. A later analysis by the authors found several of the most significant clusters apparently linked to common viral pathogens. Some segments of the V type, notably TRBV6-2 and TRBV6-3, were excluded as indistinguishable.

In the PCR, 60 Vbeta and 13 Jbeta primers were used. Generated by immunoSEQ multiplex PCR, the TCRdb table keeps only in-frame clones and is missing some. The sample yields 150,000 or so clones, almost 85% seen once. Germline CDR1 reads GTSNPN; CDR2 reads SVGIG (reference sequence). CDR3 length equals 11 residues. Deletions cut 0 bases from V and 4 bases from J, with 4 bases between. This receptor was taken from a boy between 2 and 10 years old in good health and CMV-seronegative. The genes are TRBV30 and TRBJ2-7; D not certain. The material sequenced was PBMCs. The DNA of the CDR3 is TGTGCCTGGAGTGTAGCTTACGAGCAGTACTTC. It yields the protein CAWSVAYEQYF.